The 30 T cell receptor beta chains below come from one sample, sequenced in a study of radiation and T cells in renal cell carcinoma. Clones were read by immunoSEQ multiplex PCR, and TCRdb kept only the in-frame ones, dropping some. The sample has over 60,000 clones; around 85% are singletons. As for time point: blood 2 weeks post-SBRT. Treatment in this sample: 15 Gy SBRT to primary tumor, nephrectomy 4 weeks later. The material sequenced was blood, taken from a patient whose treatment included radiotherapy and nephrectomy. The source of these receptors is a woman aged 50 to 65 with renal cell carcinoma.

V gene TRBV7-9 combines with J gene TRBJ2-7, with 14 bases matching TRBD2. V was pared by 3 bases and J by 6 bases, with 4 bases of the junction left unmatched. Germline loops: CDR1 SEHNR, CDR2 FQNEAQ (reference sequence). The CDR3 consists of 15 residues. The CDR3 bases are TGTGCCAGCAGCTTGGGACTAGCGGGAGCTTTCGAGCAGTACTTC. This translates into CASSLGLAGAFEQYF.

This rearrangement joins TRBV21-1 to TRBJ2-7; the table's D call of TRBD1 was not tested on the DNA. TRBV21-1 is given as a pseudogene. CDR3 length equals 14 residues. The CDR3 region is CASSKATGLHEQYF. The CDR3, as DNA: TGTGCCAGCAGCAAAGCGACAGGGCTGCACGAGCAGTACTTC.

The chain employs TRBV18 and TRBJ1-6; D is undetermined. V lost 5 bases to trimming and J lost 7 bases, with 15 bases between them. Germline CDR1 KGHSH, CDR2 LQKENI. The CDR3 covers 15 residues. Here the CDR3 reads CASSKTGARNSPLHF. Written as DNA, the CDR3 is TGTGCCAGCTCAAAGACCGGTGCTAGAAATTCACCCCTCCACTTT.

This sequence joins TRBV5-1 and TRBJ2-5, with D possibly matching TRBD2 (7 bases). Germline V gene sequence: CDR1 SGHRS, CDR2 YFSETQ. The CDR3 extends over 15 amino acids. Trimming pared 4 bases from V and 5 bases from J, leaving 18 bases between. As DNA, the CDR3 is TGCGCCAGCAGCGCCCGGACAGCCGGGGGGGAGACCCAGTACTTC. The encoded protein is CASSARTAGGETQYF.

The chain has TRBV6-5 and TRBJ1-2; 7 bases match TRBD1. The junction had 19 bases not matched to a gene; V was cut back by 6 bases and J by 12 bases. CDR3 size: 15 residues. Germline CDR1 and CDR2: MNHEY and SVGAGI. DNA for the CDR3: TGTGCCAGCAGCCCCCGGAACAGGGGAAGGGAGGCGAACACCTTC. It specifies CASSPRNRGREANTF.

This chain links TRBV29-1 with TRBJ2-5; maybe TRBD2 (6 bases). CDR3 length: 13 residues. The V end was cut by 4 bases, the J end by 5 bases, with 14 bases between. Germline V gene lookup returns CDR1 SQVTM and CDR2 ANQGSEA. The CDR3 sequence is CSVGGTSGETQYF. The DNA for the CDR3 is TGCAGCGTTGGGGGGACTTCGGGGGAGACCCAGTACTTC.

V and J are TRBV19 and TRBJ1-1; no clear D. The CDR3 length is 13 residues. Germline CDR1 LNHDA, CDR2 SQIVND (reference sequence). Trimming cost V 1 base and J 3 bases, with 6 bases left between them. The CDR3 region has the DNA TGTGCCAGTAGTATAGGGGAAGACACTGAAGCTTTCTTT. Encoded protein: CASSIGEDTEAFF.

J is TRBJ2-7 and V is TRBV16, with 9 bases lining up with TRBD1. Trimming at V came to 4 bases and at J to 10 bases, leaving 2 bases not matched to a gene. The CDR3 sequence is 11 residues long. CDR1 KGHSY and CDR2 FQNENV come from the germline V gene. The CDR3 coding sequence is TGTGCCAGCAGCCGGGACAGGGACCAGTACTTC. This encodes CASSRDRDQYF.

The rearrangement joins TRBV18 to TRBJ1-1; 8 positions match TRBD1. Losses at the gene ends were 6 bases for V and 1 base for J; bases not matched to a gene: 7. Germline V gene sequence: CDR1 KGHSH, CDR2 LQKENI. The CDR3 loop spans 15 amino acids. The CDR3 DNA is TGTGCCAGCTCCCCCAGGACAGGGACGAACACTGAAGCTTTCTTT. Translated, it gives CASSPRTGTNTEAFF.

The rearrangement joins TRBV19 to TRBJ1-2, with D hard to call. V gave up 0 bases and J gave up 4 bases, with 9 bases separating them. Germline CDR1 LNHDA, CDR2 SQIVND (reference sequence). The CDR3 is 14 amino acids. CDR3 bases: TGTGCCAGTAGTATAGATAGACCAATCTATGGCTACACCTTC. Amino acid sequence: CASSIDRPIYGYTF.

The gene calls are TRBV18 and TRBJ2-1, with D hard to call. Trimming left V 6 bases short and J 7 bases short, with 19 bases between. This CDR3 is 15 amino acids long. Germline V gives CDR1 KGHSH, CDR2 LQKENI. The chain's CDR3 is CASSHAMELVNEQFF. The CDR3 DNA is TGTGCCAGCTCCCATGCGATGGAGTTAGTGAATGAGCAGTTCTTC.

The CDR3 DNA sequence: TGTGCCAGCAGCGGACTACTCAACACTGAAGCTTTCTTT. The encoded protein is CASSGLLNTEAFF. The J gene is TRBJ1-1, the V gene TRBV9; D is ambiguous. This CDR3 contains 13 residues. Trimming removed 3 bases from V and 2 bases from J, with 8 bases in between. Germline loops: CDR1 SGDLS, CDR2 YYNGEE.

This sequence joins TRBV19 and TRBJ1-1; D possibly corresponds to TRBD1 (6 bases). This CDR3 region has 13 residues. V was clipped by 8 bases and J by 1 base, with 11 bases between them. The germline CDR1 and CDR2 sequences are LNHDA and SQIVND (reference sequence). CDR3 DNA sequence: TGTGCCAGTCTGGACAGAGCGAACACTGAAGCTTTCTTT. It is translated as CASLDRANTEAFF.

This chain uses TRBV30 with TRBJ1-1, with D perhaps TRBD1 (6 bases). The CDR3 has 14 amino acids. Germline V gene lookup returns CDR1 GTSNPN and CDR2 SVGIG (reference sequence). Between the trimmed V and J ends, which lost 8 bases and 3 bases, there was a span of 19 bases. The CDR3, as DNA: TGTGCCGCCCAATTCGGGGGGCTGTACACTGAAGCTTTCTTT. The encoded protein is CAAQFGGLYTEAFF.

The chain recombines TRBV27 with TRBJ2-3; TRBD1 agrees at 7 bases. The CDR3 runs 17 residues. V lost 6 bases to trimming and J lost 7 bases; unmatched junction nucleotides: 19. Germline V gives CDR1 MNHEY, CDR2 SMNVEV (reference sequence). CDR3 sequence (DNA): TGTGCCAGCAGCGCTTGGAGAAGGGGGCGAGAGAGGTATACGCAGTATTTT. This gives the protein CASSAWRRGRERYTQYF.

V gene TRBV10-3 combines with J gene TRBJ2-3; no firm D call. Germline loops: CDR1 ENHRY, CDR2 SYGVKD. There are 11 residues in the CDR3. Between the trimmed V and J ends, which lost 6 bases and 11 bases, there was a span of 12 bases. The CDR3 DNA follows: TGTGCCATCAGGCTTAAGGAGCGGCAGTATTTT. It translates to CAIRLKERQYF.

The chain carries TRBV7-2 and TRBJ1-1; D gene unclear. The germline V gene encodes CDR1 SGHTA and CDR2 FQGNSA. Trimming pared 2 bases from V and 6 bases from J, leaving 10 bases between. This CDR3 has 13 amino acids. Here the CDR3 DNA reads TGTGCCAGCAGCTTAATATCCCAGTCTGAAGCTTTCTTT. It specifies CASSLISQSEAFF.

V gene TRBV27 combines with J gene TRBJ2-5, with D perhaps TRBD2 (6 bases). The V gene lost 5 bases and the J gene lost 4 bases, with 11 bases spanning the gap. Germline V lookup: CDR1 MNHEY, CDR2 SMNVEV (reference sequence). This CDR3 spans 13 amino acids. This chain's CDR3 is CASSPGRRETQYF. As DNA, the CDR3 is TGTGCCAGCAGTCCCGGGAGAAGAGAGACCCAGTACTTC.

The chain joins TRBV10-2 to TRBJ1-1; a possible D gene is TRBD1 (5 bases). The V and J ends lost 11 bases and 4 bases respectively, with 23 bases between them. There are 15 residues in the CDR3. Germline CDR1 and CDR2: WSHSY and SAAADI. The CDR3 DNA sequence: TGCGCCGTAAGGCCCGTCGCCGGGACGGCCACTGAAGCTTTCTTT. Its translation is CAVRPVAGTATEAFF.

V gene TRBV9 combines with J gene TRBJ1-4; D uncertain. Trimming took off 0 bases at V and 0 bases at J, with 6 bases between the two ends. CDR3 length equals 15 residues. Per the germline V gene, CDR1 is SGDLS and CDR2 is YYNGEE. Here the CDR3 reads CASSVGGSTNEKLFF. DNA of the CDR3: TGTGCCAGCAGCGTAGGAGGGTCAACTAATGAAAAACTGTTTTTT.

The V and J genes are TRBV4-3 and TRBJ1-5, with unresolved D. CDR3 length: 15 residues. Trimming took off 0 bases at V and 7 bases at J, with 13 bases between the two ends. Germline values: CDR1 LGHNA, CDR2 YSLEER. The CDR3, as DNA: TGCGCCAGCAGCCAAGATCAGGCAGACCTACAGCCCCAGCATTTT. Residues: CASSQDQADLQPQHF.

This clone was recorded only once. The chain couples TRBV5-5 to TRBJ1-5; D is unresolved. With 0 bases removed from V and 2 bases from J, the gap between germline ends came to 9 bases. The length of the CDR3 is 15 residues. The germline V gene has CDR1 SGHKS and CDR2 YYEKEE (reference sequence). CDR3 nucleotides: TGTGCCAGCAGCTTGGATCCCGGTCGCAATCAGCCCCAGCATTTT. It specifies CASSLDPGRNQPQHF.

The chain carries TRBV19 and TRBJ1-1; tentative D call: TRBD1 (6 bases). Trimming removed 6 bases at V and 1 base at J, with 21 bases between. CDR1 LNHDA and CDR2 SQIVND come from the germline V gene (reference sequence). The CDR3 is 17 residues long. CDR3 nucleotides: TGTGCCAGTAGCACAGGTTGGGTTGGGGGCACGAACACTGAAGCTTTCTTT. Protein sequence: CASSTGWVGGTNTEAFF.

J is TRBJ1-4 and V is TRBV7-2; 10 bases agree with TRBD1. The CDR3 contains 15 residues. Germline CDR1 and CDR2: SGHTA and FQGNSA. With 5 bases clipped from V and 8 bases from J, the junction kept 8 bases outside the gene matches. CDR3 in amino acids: CASSLWTGGVEKLFF. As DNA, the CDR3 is TGTGCCAGCAGCCTCTGGACAGGGGGTGTCGAAAAACTGTTTTTT.

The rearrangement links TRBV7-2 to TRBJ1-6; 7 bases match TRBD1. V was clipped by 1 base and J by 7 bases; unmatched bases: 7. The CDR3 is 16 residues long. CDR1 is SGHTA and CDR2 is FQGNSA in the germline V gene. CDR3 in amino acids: CASSLEDRSRNSPLHF. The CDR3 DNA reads TGTGCCAGCAGCTTAGAGGACAGGTCACGGAATTCACCCCTCCACTTT.

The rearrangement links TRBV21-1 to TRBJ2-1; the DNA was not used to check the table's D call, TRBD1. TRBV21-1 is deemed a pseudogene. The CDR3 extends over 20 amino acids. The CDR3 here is CASSKGGTGRALSEENEQFF. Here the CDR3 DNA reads TGTGCCAGCAGCAAAGGTGGGACAGGGAGGGCCCTAAGTGAGGAAAATGAGCAGTTCTTC.

The CDR3 region has the DNA TGTGCCAGCAGCTTGGACAGGGATAGCATTCAGTACTTC. Translated, it gives CASSLDRDSIQYF. The rearrangement joins TRBV11-1 to TRBJ2-4, with 8 bases that match TRBD1. The V segment lost 3 bases and the J segment 9 bases; nucleotides outside the gene matches: 4. Germline CDR1 SGHAT, CDR2 FQDESV (reference sequence). The CDR3 runs to 13 residues.

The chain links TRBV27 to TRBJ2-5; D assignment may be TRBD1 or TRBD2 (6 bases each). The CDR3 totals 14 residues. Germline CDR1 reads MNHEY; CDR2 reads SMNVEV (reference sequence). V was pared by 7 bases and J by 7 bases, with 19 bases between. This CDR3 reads CASTPGQGGGTQYF. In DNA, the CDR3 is TGTGCCAGCACTCCGGGACAAGGGGGAGGGACCCAGTACTTC.

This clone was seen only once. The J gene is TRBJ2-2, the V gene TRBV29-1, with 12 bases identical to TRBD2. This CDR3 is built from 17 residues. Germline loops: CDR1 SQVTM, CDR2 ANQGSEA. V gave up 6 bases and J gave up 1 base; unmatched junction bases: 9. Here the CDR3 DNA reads TGCAGCGTCCGCCCACTGACTAGCGGGGGGAACACCGGGGAGCTGTTTTTT. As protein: CSVRPLTSGGNTGELFF.

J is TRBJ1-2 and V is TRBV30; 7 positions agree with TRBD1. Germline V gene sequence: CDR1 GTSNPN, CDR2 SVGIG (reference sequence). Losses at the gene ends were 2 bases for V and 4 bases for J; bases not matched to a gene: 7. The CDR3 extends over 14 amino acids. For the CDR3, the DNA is TGTGCCTGGAGTCTAGGGACAGCGAGCTATGGCTACACCTTC. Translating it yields CAWSLGTASYGYTF.